Shown below are 29 T cell receptor beta chains from a single sample sequenced in a study of radiotherapy plus CTLA-4 blockade in lung cancer. The table came from immunoSEQ multiplex PCR; TCRdb's copy has only in-frame clones and leaves some out. This table holds approximately 39,000 clones, roughly 72% found once. The source was peripheral blood, collected from a patient treated with radiotherapy plus ipilimumab. The receptors were sampled from a human donor with non-small cell lung cancer who had stable disease on radiotherapy plus ipilimumab.

This clone has a single count. The same CDR3 arises from other DNA sequences in this sample as well. The V gene is TRBV10-1, the J gene TRBJ1-1; no reliable D call. In germline, CDR1 is WNHNN, CDR2 SYGVQD (reference sequence). There are 13 residues in the CDR3. V lost 4 bases to trimming and J lost 8 bases, with 14 bases between them. As DNA, the CDR3 is TGCGCCAGCAGTGTTTTGGTGAACGGGGAAGCTTTCTTT. This gives the protein CASSVLVNGEAFF.

V gene TRBV6-6 combines with J gene TRBJ1-2, with a weak D call TRBD1 (5 bases). Per the germline V gene, CDR1 is MNHNY and CDR2 is SVGAGI (reference sequence). Trimming shortened V by 8 bases and J by 1 base, and 17 bases separated the two germline ends. This CDR3 region has 15 residues. The CDR3 sequence: CASLSGTTINYGYTF. The CDR3 DNA is TGTGCCAGCTTGTCAGGGACTACTATTAACTATGGCTACACCTTC.

J is TRBJ2-3 and V is TRBV5-1, with 10 bases identical to TRBD1. Germline V lookup: CDR1 SGHRS, CDR2 YFSETQ. The CDR3 sequence is 16 residues long. Losses at the gene ends were 4 bases for V and 2 bases for J; bases not matched to a gene: 7. The CDR3 DNA is TGCGCCAGCAGCCTGCAGGGACAGGGGACCACAGATACGCAGTATTTT. Residues: CASSLQGQGTTDTQYF.

This clone was seen a few times. This chain links TRBV25-1 with TRBJ2-2; no clear D. The V end lost 1 base, the J end lost 3 bases, and 9 bases lay between the germline ends. The length of the CDR3 is 15 residues. From germline, CDR1 is MGHDK and CDR2 SYGVNS. This chain's CDR3 is CASSESSLDTGELFF. The CDR3 DNA follows: TGTGCCAGCAGTGAATCTTCTCTTGACACCGGGGAGCTGTTTTTT.

J is TRBJ1-1 and V is TRBV11-3; D might be TRBD1 (6 bases). The V gene's germline CDR1 is SGHNT and CDR2 YENEEA. The ends were cut back, 7 bases at V and 0 bases at J, with 18 bases in the middle. The CDR3 contains 16 residues. This CDR3 reads CASTHPSRGLNTEAFF. CDR3 sequence (DNA): TGTGCCAGCACCCACCCAAGTAGGGGGTTGAACACTGAAGCTTTCTTT.

This chain connects TRBV7-9 to TRBJ1-1; TRBD1 agrees at 7 bases. From germline, CDR1 is SEHNR and CDR2 FQNEAQ (reference sequence). V lost 5 bases, J lost 1 base, and 10 bases stayed unmatched. This CDR3 contains 16 residues. CDR3 bases: TGTGCCAGCAGCGCCGGACAGGCTCGGGGGAACACTGAAGCTTTCTTT. Translation: CASSAGQARGNTEAFF.

The chain links TRBV11-2 to TRBJ2-7, with 10 bases matching TRBD1. J was trimmed by 9 bases and V by 4 bases; bases with no gene match: 18. Germline V gene lookup returns CDR1 SGHAT and CDR2 FQNNGV. This CDR3 region has 17 residues. CDR3 coding DNA: TGTGCCAGCAGCTCCCTGGCCGGGGGACAGGGGCGGGTCGGGCAGTACTTC. Amino acids: CASSSLAGGQGRVGQYF.

This clone was recorded a few times. The chain employs TRBV7-3 and TRBJ1-6, with D unresolved. Per germline, CDR1 SGHTA and CDR2 FQGTGA. Trimming left V 1 base short and J 8 bases short, with 6 bases between. The CDR3 length is 13 residues. Here the CDR3 reads CASSLIPDSPLHF. The CDR3 DNA follows: TGTGCCAGCAGCTTAATCCCGGATTCACCCCTCCACTTT. The complete variable domain, with remaining parts taken from reference TRBV7-3 and TRBJ1-6, reads GAGVSQTPSNKVTEKGKYVELRCDPISGHTALYWYRQSLGQGPEFLIYFQGTGAADDSGLPNDRFFAVRPEGSVSTLKIQRTERGDSAVYLCASSLIPDSPLHFGNGTRLTVT.

V gene TRBV5-1 combines with J gene TRBJ2-3, with 16 nucleotides matching TRBD2. This CDR3 is 18 amino acids long. J gave up 4 bases and V 3 bases, and 8 bases lay outside the gene matches. Germline assignment: CDR1 SGHRS and CDR2 YFSETQ. The CDR3 DNA sequence: TGCGCCAGCAGCTCCCGGGGACTAGCGGGGGGGGTCGCAGATACGCAGTATTTT. As protein: CASSSRGLAGGVADTQYF. Variable domain in full (rest from reference TRBV5-1 and TRBJ2-3): KAGVTQTPRYLIKTRGQQVTLSCSPISGHRSVSWYQQTPGQGLQFLFEYFSETQRNKGNFPGRFSGRQFSNSRSEMNVSTLELGDSALYLCASSSRGLAGGVADTQYFGPGTRLTVL.

This clone was seen a few times. The chain uses TRBV6-6 and TRBJ1-4; 8 bases align to TRBD1. The V gene's germline CDR1 is MNHNY and CDR2 SVGAGI (reference sequence). The CDR3 covers 15 residues. After removal of 7 bases from V and 5 bases from J, the junction contained 9 bases not matched to a gene. The chain's CDR3 is CASTPFTGGNEKLFF. The CDR3 DNA is TGTGCCAGCACACCCTTCACAGGGGGGAATGAAAAACTGTTTTTT.

This chain uses TRBV10-3 with TRBJ2-7; a possible D gene is TRBD1 (6 bases). The germline V gene has CDR1 ENHRY and CDR2 SYGVKD. Trimming shortened V by 6 bases and J by 3 bases, and 21 bases separated the two germline ends. The CDR3 has 16 residues. The CDR3 coding sequence is TGTGCCATCAGGGTATTTTGGACAGAACGGCTCTACGAGCAGTACTTC. This gives the protein CAIRVFWTERLYEQYF.

J is TRBJ1-1 and V is TRBV29-1; D may be TRBD1 (6 bases). The germline gives CDR1 SQVTM, CDR2 ANQGSEA. V lost 3 bases and J lost 4, with 9 bases in between. This CDR3 is built from 12 residues. In DNA, the CDR3 is TGCAGCGTTGACACAGGGAGCACTGAAGCTTTCTTT. It codes for CSVDTGSTEAFF.

This clone was seen a handful of times. The chain is built from TRBV25-1 and TRBJ1-6; D is unclear. The CDR3 covers 12 residues. V was shortened by 4 bases and J by 8 bases, with 6 bases between the two germline ends. Per the germline V gene, CDR1 is MGHDK and CDR2 is SYGVNS. CDR3 nucleotides: TGTGCCAGCAGTGTACTCGATTCACCCCTCCACTTT. Translated: CASSVLDSPLHF. Full variable domain (remainder filled in from reference TRBV25-1 and TRBJ1-6): EADIYQTPRYLVIGTGKKITLECSQTMGHDKMYWYQQDPGMELHLIHYSYGVNSTEKGDLSSESTVSRIRTEHFPLTLESARPSHTSQYLCASSVLDSPLHFGNGTRLTVT.

The gene calls are TRBV4-2 and TRBJ1-2; 7 bases match TRBD1. This CDR3 is built from 14 residues. With 2 bases clipped from V and 5 bases from J, the junction kept 5 bases outside the gene matches. CDR1 LGHNA and CDR2 YNFKEQ come from the germline V gene. CDR3 sequence (DNA): TGTGCCAGCAGCCAATCCGGGACAGCTTATGGCTACACCTTC. It yields the protein CASSQSGTAYGYTF.

The chain uses TRBV7-2 and TRBJ1-5; 7 bases agree with TRBD1. CDR1 is SGHTA and CDR2 is FQGNSA in the germline V gene. V trimming: 2 bases; J trimming: 2 bases; junction bases outside the gene matches: 6. The CDR3 spans 16 residues. CDR3 sequence: CASSLRGPGGNQPQHF. CDR3 sequence (DNA): TGTGCCAGCAGCTTAAGGGGGCCAGGGGGCAATCAGCCCCAGCATTTT.

The chain couples TRBV19 to TRBJ2-5; TRBD1 matches at 9 bases. J gave up 5 bases and V 4 bases, and 17 bases lay outside the gene matches. The CDR3 length is 18 residues. Germline CDR1 is LNHDA and CDR2 is SQIVND (reference sequence). The CDR3 loop is CASSNSFLLDRGLETQYF. The CDR3 region has the DNA TGTGCCAGTAGTAATTCGTTTTTATTGGACAGGGGCTTGGAGACCCAGTACTTC.

This chain joins TRBV10-3 and TRBJ1-2, with a weak D call TRBD1 (6 bases). Trimming took off 0 bases at V and 4 bases at J, with 9 bases between the two ends. Looked up from germline, CDR1 is ENHRY and CDR2 is SYGVKD. The CDR3 is made up of 14 amino acids. CDR3 sequence (DNA): TGTGCCATCAGTGAGTCGGGACACAGCTATGGCTACACCTTC. This sequence encodes CAISESGHSYGYTF.

V and J are TRBV19 and TRBJ2-5, with D possibly matching TRBD2 (6 bases). CDR1 and CDR2 from the germline V gene are LNHDA and SQIVND (reference sequence). The germline V and J ends were trimmed by 4 bases and 4 bases, with 16 bases remaining between them. There are 15 residues in the CDR3. The CDR3 DNA is TGTGCCAGTAGTAGGGGACTCGCCTGGGGAGAGACCCAGTACTTC. It translates to CASSRGLAWGETQYF.

This clone was observed once. The chain is built from TRBV5-1 and TRBJ1-2; weak D call: TRBD1 (6 bases). Germline values: CDR1 SGHRS, CDR2 YFSETQ. V shed 1 base and J shed 3 bases, with 13 bases lying between them. This CDR3 is built from 15 residues. CDR3 in DNA: TGCGCCAGCAGCTTGACAGGGTTTGGGGACTATGGCTACACCTTC. Translated: CASSLTGFGDYGYTF.

In the case of this clone: This sample includes further DNA sequences coding for the same CDR3. The CDR3 bases are TGTGCCTGGAGTCCAACTAGGGAGCTGTTTTTT. It translates to CAWSPTRELFF. The chain has TRBV30 and TRBJ2-2, with D hard to call. Trimming removed 2 bases from V and 9 bases from J, with 7 bases in between. Germline V CDR1 and CDR2: GTSNPN, SVGIG (reference sequence). The CDR3 covers 11 residues.

This clone was picked up a small number of times. V and J are TRBV7-9 and TRBJ1-4, with 7 bases lining up with TRBD1. V gave up 5 bases and J gave up 4 bases; unmatched junction bases: 13. The CDR3 sequence is 17 residues long. Germline assignment: CDR1 SEHNR and CDR2 FQNEAQ (reference sequence). CDR3 coding DNA: TGTGCCAGCAGCCCGGGACAGAACGAACGAGTTAATGAAAAACTGTTTTTT. Translating gives CASSPGQNERVNEKLFF.

The J gene is TRBJ1-1, the V gene TRBV11-3; D possibly corresponds to TRBD1 (5 bases). The V end lost 7 bases, the J end lost 4 bases, and 13 bases lay between the germline ends. This CDR3 is 13 amino acids long. Germline V gene sequence: CDR1 SGHNT, CDR2 YENEEA. The CDR3, as DNA: TGTGCCAGCACCCCGGGGGACGGCACTGAAGCTTTCTTT. Translated: CASTPGDGTEAFF.

V and J are TRBV4-3 and TRBJ2-1; D is possibly TRBD2 (7 bases). The CDR3 is made up of 14 amino acids. V dropped 3 bases and J dropped 6 bases, with 12 bases sitting between them. In germline, CDR1 is LGHNA, CDR2 YSLEER. CDR3 in amino acids: CASSQGGPGNEQFF. For the CDR3, the DNA is TGCGCCAGCAGCCAGGGGGGGCCCGGCAATGAGCAGTTCTTC.

The chain links TRBV11-3 to TRBJ2-1; D might be TRBD2 (6 bases). Looked up from germline, CDR1 is SGHNT and CDR2 is YENEEA. The CDR3 consists of 14 residues. The V end was cut by 6 bases, the J end by 0 bases, with 9 bases between. CDR3 DNA sequence: TGTGCCAGCAGTTCAGCGGGCTCCTACAATGAGCAGTTCTTC. Translating it yields CASSSAGSYNEQFF.

This clone appeared a few times. This chain uses TRBV5-5 with TRBJ2-5; the D gene is possibly TRBD2 (6 bases). The ends were cut back, 4 bases at V and 5 bases at J, with 12 bases in the middle. This CDR3 has 13 residues. CDR1 is SGHKS and CDR2 is YYEKEE in the germline V gene (reference sequence). The CDR3 is CASSRTSSETQYF. CDR3 bases: TGTGCCAGCAGCCGCACTAGCTCGGAGACCCAGTACTTC.

Comment on this clone: A read error may produce the germline difference seen at one junction end. This sequence joins TRBV25-1 and TRBJ2-1; D is uncertain. The CDR3 is 12 amino acids. Per the germline V gene, CDR1 is MGHDK and CDR2 is SYGVNS. CDR3 DNA: TGTGCCAGCAGTGATCAGTACAGTGAGCAGTTCTTC. Amino acids: CASSDQYSEQFF. The full variable domain, its missing parts supplied by reference TRBV25-1 and TRBJ2-1, is EADIYQTPRYLVIGTGKKITLECSQTMGHDKMYWYQQDPGMELHLIHYSYGVNSTEKGDLSSESTVSRIRTEHFPLTLESARPSHTSQYLCASSDQYSEQFFGPGTRLTVL.

The chain joins TRBV19 to TRBJ1-5; D is undetermined. The CDR3 totals 16 residues. The ends were cut back, 9 bases at V and 3 bases at J, with 21 bases in the middle. Germline-derived CDR1 and CDR2 are LNHDA and SQIVND (reference sequence). This CDR3 reads CASGRSSETNNQPQHF. In nucleotides, the CDR3 is TGTGCCAGCGGGAGATCGAGTGAGACAAACAATCAGCCCCAGCATTTT.

This clone has only a few counts. This chain connects TRBV12-5 to TRBJ1-6; TRBD1 is a possible D gene (5 bases). Germline V gene sequence: CDR1 LGHNT, CDR2 FRNRAP. The CDR3 runs 13 residues. The V and J ends lost 7 bases and 7 bases respectively, with 11 bases between them. The CDR3 loop reads CASATGLNSPLHF. CDR3 bases: TGTGCTAGTGCTACAGGCCTCAATTCACCCCTCCACTTT.

The chain combines TRBV5-1 with TRBJ2-1, with 9 bases identical to TRBD2. The trim removed 5 bases at V and 7 bases at J, leaving 10 bases unmatched. Germline V lookup: CDR1 SGHRS, CDR2 YFSETQ. The CDR3 spans 15 residues. The CDR3 region has the DNA TGCGCCAGCAGGATAGCGGGGGTGACGGGGAATGAGCAGTTCTTC. Its translation: CASRIAGVTGNEQFF.